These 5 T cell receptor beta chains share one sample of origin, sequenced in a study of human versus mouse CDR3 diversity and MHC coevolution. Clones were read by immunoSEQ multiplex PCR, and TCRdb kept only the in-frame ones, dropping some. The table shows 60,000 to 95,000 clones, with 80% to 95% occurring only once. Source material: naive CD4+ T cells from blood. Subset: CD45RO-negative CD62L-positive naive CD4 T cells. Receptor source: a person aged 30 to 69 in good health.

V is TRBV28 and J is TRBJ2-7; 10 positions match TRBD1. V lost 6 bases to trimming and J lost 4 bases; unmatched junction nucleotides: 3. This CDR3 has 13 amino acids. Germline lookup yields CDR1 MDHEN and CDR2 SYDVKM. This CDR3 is CASRGQGRYEQYF. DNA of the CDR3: TGTGCCAGCAGGGGACAGGGGAGGTACGAGCAGTACTTC.

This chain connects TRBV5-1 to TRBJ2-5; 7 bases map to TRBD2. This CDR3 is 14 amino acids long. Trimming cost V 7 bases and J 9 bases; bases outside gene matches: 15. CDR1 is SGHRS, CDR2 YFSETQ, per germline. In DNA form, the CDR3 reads TGCGCCAGCTCCACGGGGGGAACGGGGGAGGCCCAGTACTTC. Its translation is CASSTGGTGEAQYF.

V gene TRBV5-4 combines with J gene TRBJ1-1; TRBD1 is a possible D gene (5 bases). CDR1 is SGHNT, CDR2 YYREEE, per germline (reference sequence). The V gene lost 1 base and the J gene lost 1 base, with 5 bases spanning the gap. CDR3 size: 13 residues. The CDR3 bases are TGTGCCAGCAGCTTGAGGGGGAACACTGAAGCTTTCTTT. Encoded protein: CASSLRGNTEAFF. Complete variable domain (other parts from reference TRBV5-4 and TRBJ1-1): ETGVTQSPTHLIKTRGQQVTLRCSSQSGHNTVSWYQQALGQGPQFIFQYYREEENGRGNFPPRFSGLQFPNYSSELNVNALELDDSALYLCASSLRGNTEAFFGQGTRLTVV.

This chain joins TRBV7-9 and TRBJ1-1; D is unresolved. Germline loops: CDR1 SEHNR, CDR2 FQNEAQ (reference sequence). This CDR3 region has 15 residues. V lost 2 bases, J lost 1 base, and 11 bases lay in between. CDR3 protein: CASSLKDLGNTEAFF. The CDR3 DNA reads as TGTGCCAGCAGCTTAAAGGACTTGGGGAACACTGAAGCTTTCTTT.

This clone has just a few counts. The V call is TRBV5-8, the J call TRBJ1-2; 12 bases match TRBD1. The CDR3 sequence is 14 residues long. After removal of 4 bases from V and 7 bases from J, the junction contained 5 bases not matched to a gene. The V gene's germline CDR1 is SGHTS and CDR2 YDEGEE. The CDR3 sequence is CASSTGQGARGYTF. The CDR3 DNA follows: TGTGCCAGCAGCACGGGACAGGGGGCTCGTGGCTACACCTTC.